One sample yielded the 18 T cell receptor beta chains listed below, sequenced in a study of identical twins. TCRdb re-called the 5' RACE reads through MiXCR, storing one row per CDR3 protein. The data show about 480,000 distinct CDR3 sequences, with approximately 15% seen just once and roughly 0.56% held by the top ten. These data are also associated with another study on yellow fever vaccine responses in identical twins.

Sequencing was performed on CD4+ T cells sorted from blood. All receptors derive from a woman between 18 and 29 years old in good health.

This clonotype was detected only a few times. V usage is TRBV5-5 and J usage is TRBJ2-2; 8 bases fit TRBD1. The germline gives CDR1 SGHKS, CDR2 YYEKEE (reference sequence). CDR3 length: 16 amino acids. V lost 1 base to trimming and J lost 7 bases; unmatched junction nucleotides: 9. CDR3 sequence: CASSLQQGGVFGELFF. The CDR3 nucleotides are TGTGCCAGCAGCTTGCAACAGGGGGGCGTTTTCGGGGAGCTGTTTTTT.

This rearrangement joins TRBV7-2 to TRBJ2-7, with 8 bases lining up with TRBD1. This CDR3 spans 14 amino acids. The junction had 6 bases not matched to a gene; V was cut back by 1 base and J by 7 bases. Per the germline V gene, CDR1 is SGHTA and CDR2 is FQGNSA. CDR3 nucleotide sequence: TGTGCCAGCAGCTTAGGGGGACAGGTGAGGGAGCAGTACTTC. Translated, it gives CASSLGGQVREQYF.

The chain couples TRBV7-2 to TRBJ2-5; maybe TRBD2 (7 bases). Trimming removed 5 bases at V and 5 bases at J, with 18 bases between. The CDR3 extends over 15 amino acids. The germline CDR1 and CDR2 sequences are SGHTA and FQGNSA. CDR3 region: CASSPKGGRAETQYF. The CDR3 DNA sequence: TGTGCCAGCAGCCCCAAGGGGGGGCGGGCGGAGACCCAGTACTTC.

This chain connects TRBV10-3 to TRBJ2-4; tentatively, D is TRBD1 (6 bases). In germline, CDR1 is ENHRY, CDR2 SYGVKD. Trimming pared 4 bases from V and 0 bases from J, leaving 19 bases between. The CDR3 contains 18 residues. The CDR3 protein is CAISGGQEGSLAKNIQYF. In DNA, the CDR3 is TGTGCCATCAGTGGGGGGCAGGAAGGTTCCCTAGCCAAAAACATTCAGTACTTC.

This clonotype came up a few times. The rearrangement joins TRBV7-9 to TRBJ2-5; D is ambiguous. The CDR3 has 13 residues. The germline V gene has CDR1 SEHNR and CDR2 FQNEAQ (reference sequence). With 3 bases removed from V and 5 bases from J, the gap between germline ends came to 10 bases. The CDR3 bases are TGTGCCAGCAGCTTGAAAATACCGGAGACCCAGTACTTC. Protein product: CASSLKIPETQYF. Full variable domain (rest looked up from reference TRBV7-9 and TRBJ2-5): DTGVSQNPRHKITKRGQNVTFRCDPISEHNRLYWYRQTLGQGPEFLTYFQNEAQLEKSRLLSDRFSAERPKGSFSTLEIQRTEQGDSAMYLCASSLKIPETQYFGPGTRLLVL.

This clonotype has more than one count but fewer than ten. This chain uses TRBV12-3 or TRBV12-4 with TRBJ2-5; D is undetermined. Between the trimmed V and J ends, which lost 3 bases and 4 bases, there was a span of 12 bases. The CDR3 sequence is 14 residues long. The CDR3 loop is CASSLASSRETQYF. As DNA, the CDR3 is TGTGCCAGCAGTTTGGCCAGCTCGAGAGAGACCCAGTACTTC.

This clonotype turned up a few times. This chain uses TRBV7-2 with TRBJ2-1; D is tentatively TRBD1 or TRBD2 (6 bases each). Trimming cost V 4 bases and J 8 bases, with 15 bases left between them. The CDR3 covers 14 residues. From germline, CDR1 is SGHTA and CDR2 FQGNSA. This CDR3 reads CASSSQGTGDEQFF. In DNA, the CDR3 is TGTGCCAGCAGCTCTCAGGGGACTGGCGATGAGCAGTTCTTC.

This clonotype was seen more than once but under ten times. This chain joins TRBV5-4 and TRBJ1-1, with no clear D. V was cut by 0 bases and J by 1 base, with 7 bases left in between. Germline assignment: CDR1 SGHNT and CDR2 YYREEE (reference sequence). The CDR3 covers 14 residues. The DNA of the CDR3 is TGTGCCAGCAGCTTGGAGTGGGGGAACACTGAAGCTTTCTTT. Protein product: CASSLEWGNTEAFF. The variable domain in full, completed from reference TRBV5-4 and TRBJ1-1, reads ETGVTQSPTHLIKTRGQQVTLRCSSQSGHNTVSWYQQALGQGPQFIFQYYREEENGRGNFPPRFSGLQFPNYSSELNVNALELDDSALYLCASSLEWGNTEAFFGQGTRLTVV.

This clonotype was counted a few times. The chain combines TRBV7-9 with TRBJ2-1; TRBD1 is a possible D gene (6 bases). Per germline, CDR1 SEHNR and CDR2 FQNEAQ (reference sequence). Trimming cost V 1 base and J 12 bases, with 10 bases left between them. This CDR3 region has 12 residues. The CDR3 protein is CASSLGDTPQFF. CDR3 sequence (DNA): TGTGCCAGCAGCTTAGGGGACACGCCGCAGTTCTTC.

The V gene is TRBV6-2 or TRBV6-3, the J gene TRBJ2-5, with a tentative D call TRBD1 (6 bases). This CDR3 region has 12 residues. The germline gives CDR1 MNHEY, CDR2 SVGEGT. The germline V and J ends were trimmed by 10 bases and 5 bases, with 14 bases remaining between them. DNA for the CDR3: TGTGCCACAGGAAGACAGGCTGAGACCCAGTACTTC. Translation: CATGRQAETQYF.

The V and J genes are TRBV7-9 and TRBJ2-7; weak D call: TRBD1 (5 bases). V was clipped by 5 bases and J by 0 bases, with 14 bases between them. The CDR3 consists of 15 residues. Germline CDR1 and CDR2: SEHNR and FQNEAQ (reference sequence). The CDR3 loop is CASSPDGAASYEQYF. The CDR3 DNA reads TGTGCCAGCAGCCCAGATGGGGCGGCCTCCTACGAGCAGTACTTC.

This chain uses TRBV20-1 with TRBJ1-1; D is unclear. Per germline, CDR1 DFQATT and CDR2 SNEGSKA (reference sequence). V lost 0 bases, J lost 0 bases, and 8 bases lay in between. The length of the CDR3 is 14 residues. The CDR3 DNA reads as TGCAGTGCTAGAGATAGGATCTTGAACACTGAAGCTTTCTTT. It encodes CSARDRILNTEAFF.

There are a few counts of this clonotype. The V gene is TRBV15, the J gene TRBJ2-5; D remains ambiguous. Germline V gene data show CDR1 as LNHNV and CDR2 as YYDKDF (reference sequence). The CDR3 consists of 13 residues. The V end was cut by 3 bases, the J end by 5 bases, with 10 bases between. DNA for the CDR3: TGTGCCACCAGCAGGTCCAGGACGGAGACCCAGTACTTC. Amino acids: CATSRSRTETQYF.

In this sample, this clonotype turned up a few times. The CDR3 protein is CATSDTGTGTDTQYF. Written as DNA, the CDR3 is TGTGCCACCAGTGACACCGGGACAGGGACAGATACGCAGTATTTT. The rearrangement uses TRBV24-1 and TRBJ2-3, with 9 bases matching TRBD1. Trimming at V came to 4 bases and at J to 3 bases, leaving 4 bases not matched to a gene. Germline V gives CDR1 KGHDR, CDR2 SFDVKD. The CDR3 consists of 15 residues.

The sample holds many counts of this clonotype. This chain joins TRBV5-1 and TRBJ2-5, with no clear D. The CDR3 contains 14 residues. From germline, CDR1 is SGHRS and CDR2 YFSETQ. The germline V and J ends were trimmed by 2 bases and 0 bases, with 8 bases remaining between them. The CDR3 bases are TGCGCCAGCAGCTTACACTCGAACCAAGAGACCCAGTACTTC. It yields the protein CASSLHSNQETQYF.

This clonotype was seen a few times. This rearrangement joins TRBV12-3 or TRBV12-4 to TRBJ1-1, with a weak D call TRBD1 (5 bases). The CDR3 sequence is 15 residues long. V lost 3 bases and J 3 bases, leaving 14 bases between the germline ends. For the CDR3, the DNA is TGTGCCAGCAGTTTGGGGACGGTCGCGGACACTGAAGCTTTCTTT. Protein product: CASSLGTVADTEAFF.

This clonotype occurred many times. The V and J genes are TRBV6-4 and TRBJ2-2; no firm D call. Between the trimmed V and J ends, which lost 4 bases and 5 bases, there was a span of 14 bases. Per germline, CDR1 MRHNA and CDR2 SNTAGT. The CDR3 has 15 amino acids. The CDR3 DNA follows: TGTGCCAGCAGTGTCGACGCATTAGGGACCGGGGAGCTGTTTTTT. Translation: CASSVDALGTGELFF.

The rearrangement uses TRBV15 and TRBJ2-3, with no clear D. The length of the CDR3 is 11 residues. In germline, CDR1 is LNHNV, CDR2 YYDKDF (reference sequence). V was shortened by 1 base and J by 5 bases, with 1 base between the two germline ends. The CDR3 bases are TGTGCCACCAGCAGAGGAGATACGCAGTATTTT. It encodes CATSRGDTQYF.